This TCR beta chain is from a study of blood T cell repertoires in COVID-19. This clone was recorded once. Clones were read by immunoSEQ multiplex PCR, and TCRdb kept only the in-frame ones, dropping some. The sample holds 250,000 or so clones, just under 90% seen once. V gave up 0 bases and J gave up 8 bases; unmatched junction bases: 15. Germline loops: CDR1 SGHDN, CDR2 FVKESK. The CDR3 covers 18 residues. The TCR comes from a woman in her twenties or thirties with acute COVID-19. Sequencing was done on a sample of PBMCs or T cells enriched from blood (not recorded which). The V gene is TRBV14, the J gene TRBJ2-1, with TRBD2 identical over 8 bases. The CDR3 protein is CASSQEVWREACWDEQFF. The CDR3 nucleotides are TGTGCCAGCAGCCAAGAGGTGTGGCGGGAGGCCTGTTGGGATGAGCAGTTCTTC. Filled out from reference TRBV14 and TRBJ2-1, the complete variable domain reads EAGVTQFPSHSVIEKGQTVTLRCDPISGHDNLYWYRRVMGKEIKFLLHFVKESKQDESGMPNNRFLAERTGGTYSTLKVQPAELEDSGVYFCASSQEVWREACWDEQFFGPGTRLTVL.